The rows below give T cell receptor beta chains drawn from one sample of a study of cytomegalovirus exposure and HLA in healthy donors. Clones were read by immunoSEQ multiplex PCR, and TCRdb kept only the in-frame ones, dropping some. This table holds around 190,000 clones, around 77% found once. The sequenced material came from PBMCs. The receptors were sampled from a man aged 60-69 years in good health and CMV-seronegative. Each CDR3 is given with its conserved first and last residue. The order of the fields is J gene, V gene, clone size, D gene, CDR3 DNA, CDR3 protein. D genes are given only for firm matches. Size is omitted from some rows. Given values are once, few, many or a class for expanded clones.

>TRBJ1-2|TRBV6-1|.|.
TGTGCCAGCAGTGAAGCTGCGGGGGACCATGGCTACACCTTC
CASSEAAGDHGYTF
>TRBJ2-7|TRBV27|.|.
TGTGCCAGCAGTCAAGGGTGGGAGATCAACGAGCAGTACTTC
CASSQGWEINEQYF
>TRBJ2-5|TRBV5-1|.|.
TGCGCCAGCAGCCCAGAAACAGGGCTACCAGAGACCCAGTACTTC
CASSPETGLPETQYF
>TRBJ1-6|TRBV5-4|once|.
TGTGCCAGCAGCTTCCGGACAGATCGAAATTCACCCCTCCACTTT
CASSFRTDRNSPLHF
>TRBJ2-1|TRBV9|.|.
TGTGCCAGCAGCGAGGGGGACCTCAATGAGCAGTTCTTC
CASSEGDLNEQFF
>TRBJ1-1|TRBV29-1|.|TRBD1
TGCAGCGCCCGGCAGGGGGTTAGCGGCACTGAAGCTTTCTTT
CSARQGVSGTEAFF
>TRBJ1-3|TRBV5-1|.|.
TGCGCCAGCAGTCAAACCTCGACATTTAACTCTGGAAACACCATATATTTT
CASSQTSTFNSGNTIYF
>TRBJ1-3|TRBV28|once|TRBD1
TGTGCCAGCAGTTTACCCCGGACAGGAGGGTCTGGAAACACCATATATTTT
CASSLPRTGGSGNTIYF
>TRBJ2-1|TRBV15|.|TRBD2
TGTGCCACCAGCAGAAGAGCCGCGGGGGGATCGGACAATGAGCAGTTCTTC
CATSRRAAGGSDNEQFF
>TRBJ2-5|TRBV25-1|.|.
TGTGCCAGCAGTGGGTCAGGAGGGCGAGAGACCCAGTACTTC
CASSGSGGRETQYF
>TRBJ2-7|TRBV2|.|TRBD2
TGTGCCAGCAGTGAAGGTGGCGGGAGTAACGAGCAGTACTTC
CASSEGGGSNEQYF
>TRBJ2-7|TRBV7-8|.|TRBD1
TGTGCCAGCAGTCCGAGGGGGCGCCGCTCCTACGAGCAGTACTTC
CASSPRGRRSYEQYF
>TRBJ2-3|TRBV7-9|.|.
TGTGCCAGCAGCTCCCCAGGGTTAGATACGCAGTATTTT
CASSSPGLDTQYF
>TRBJ2-7|TRBV7-6|once|.
TGTGCCAGCAGCTTAGCCAGGGGCGCCGAGCAGTACTTC
CASSLARGAEQYF
>TRBJ2-5|TRBV5-1|.|TRBD1
TGCGCCAGCAGCAGAGGACAGGGTATCGGTCAAGAGACCCAGTACTTC
CASSRGQGIGQETQYF
>TRBJ2-4|TRBV5-1|.|.
TGCGCCAGCAGCCTCAGGCCTGGCCTGATAGCCAAAAACATTCAGTACTTC
CASSLRPGLIAKNIQYF
>TRBJ2-7|TRBV27|.|.
TGTGCCAGCAGTTTGGGGACACATACCTACGAGCAGTACTTC
CASSLGTHTYEQYF
>TRBJ2-7|TRBV5-1|once|.
TGCGCCAGCAGCTCCCCGGACCCAGGGACCTACGAGCAGTACTTC
CASSSPDPGTYEQYF
>TRBJ2-7|TRBV7-9|.|.
TGTGCCAGCAGCTTTGACAGTCCCCCCTACGAGCAGTACTTC
CASSFDSPPYEQYF
>TRBJ2-1|TRBV9|once|TRBD2
TGTGCCAGCAGCGTACGAGGGGGACTAGCGGGTCCCTACAATGAGCAGTTCTTC
CASSVRGGLAGPYNEQFF
>TRBJ2-2|TRBV7-3|once|.
TGTGCCAGCAGCTTAAGCGGGCGGGACGGGGAGCTGTTTTTT
CASSLSGRDGELFF
>TRBJ1-2|TRBV6-6|few|TRBD1
TGTGCCAGCAGTCCTCCGGGGACAGGGGAGGGCTATGGCTACACCTTC
CASSPPGTGEGYGYTF
>TRBJ2-3|TRBV2|.|.
TGTGCCAGCAGTGAGATTCAGGGCACAGATACGCAGTATTTT
CASSEIQGTDTQYF